One and the same sample provided the 15 T cell receptor beta chains below, sequenced in a study of cytomegalovirus exposure and HLA in healthy donors. The PCR was carried out with 60 Vbeta primers and 13 Jbeta primers. TCRdb keeps only in-frame clones here, not all; method: immunoSEQ multiplex PCR. The table shows 110,000 or so clones, with 81% occurring only once. Sequenced sample: PBMCs. These receptors were obtained from a woman in her thirties or forties in good health and CMV-seronegative.

The V and J genes are TRBV27 and TRBJ2-5; possible D gene TRBD1, 6 bases. The J call may be wrong; the DNA end is better matched by TRBJ2-7. Per germline, CDR1 MNHEY and CDR2 SMNVEV (reference sequence). The CDR3 extends over 14 amino acids. The CDR3 DNA reads TGTGCCAGCAAACGGGACATGAGCTCCTACGAGCAGTACTTC. This codes for CASKRDMSSYEQYF.

In its sample, this clone was seen a few times. The chain recombines TRBV2 with TRBJ2-7; D is undetermined. Trimming stripped 6 bases from V and 1 base from J, with 13 bases between. This CDR3 is 14 amino acids long. Germline V lookup: CDR1 SNHLY, CDR2 FYNNEI. This CDR3 is CASRGSIKSYEQYF. The DNA for the CDR3 is TGTGCCAGCAGGGGCAGCATCAAATCCTACGAGCAGTACTTC.

The chain recombines TRBV2 with TRBJ2-7, with D maybe TRBD2 (5 bases). CDR3 length: 13 residues. Germline V gene sequence: CDR1 SNHLY, CDR2 FYNNEI. Trimming removed 5 bases from V and 4 bases from J, with 12 bases in between. In DNA, the CDR3 is TGTGCCAGCAGTTTCCTAGCCCCATACGAGCAGTACTTC. Translating it yields CASSFLAPYEQYF.

The genes are TRBV4-1 and TRBJ2-7, with TRBD1 identical over 7 bases. With 2 bases clipped from V and 2 bases from J, the junction kept 6 bases outside the gene matches. The CDR3 loop spans 15 amino acids. Germline values: CDR1 MGHRA, CDR2 YSYEKL. CDR3 nucleotide sequence: TGCGCCAGCAGCCAACCTCGACAGGGCGCCTACGAGCAGTACTTC. Its protein product is CASSQPRQGAYEQYF.

This clone appeared a single time. The rearrangement joins TRBV27 to TRBJ1-2, with TRBD1 identical over 8 bases. The ends lost 7 bases at V and 4 bases at J; junction bases unmatched: 17. The CDR3 length is 17 residues. Germline V CDR1 and CDR2: MNHEY, SMNVEV (reference sequence). CDR3 amino acids: CASKKGQAPRDPYGYTF. The CDR3 DNA is TGTGCCAGCAAGAAGGGACAGGCCCCTCGAGACCCCTATGGCTACACCTTC.

This clone was seen only a few times. CDR3 protein: CASSQSGRGSEAFF. The CDR3 DNA is TGCGCCAGCAGCCAATCCGGGCGGGGCTCTGAAGCTTTCTTT. The chain recombines TRBV4-1 with TRBJ1-1; possibly TRBD1 for D (5 bases). V was trimmed by 2 bases and J by 6 bases, leaving 13 bases between them. Looked up from germline, CDR1 is MGHRA and CDR2 is YSYEKL. The CDR3 sequence is 14 residues long.

CDR3 in amino acids: CASSAGGHGADTQYF. The CDR3 DNA is TGTGCCAGCAGTGCAGGGGGTCACGGCGCAGATACGCAGTATTTT. The rearrangement uses TRBV5-4 and TRBJ2-3; TRBD1 aligns across 7 bases. The CDR3 extends over 15 amino acids. Germline CDR1 SGHNT, CDR2 YYREEE (reference sequence). V trimming: 5 bases; J trimming: 4 bases; junction bases outside the gene matches: 10.

DNA for the CDR3: TGTGCCACCAGCAGGAAGACTAGTAGGGGATCCGGGGAGCTGTTTTTT. Protein product: CATSRKTSRGSGELFF. This chain joins TRBV15 and TRBJ2-2; perhaps TRBD2 as D (6 bases). The germline V gene encodes CDR1 LNHNV and CDR2 YYDKDF (reference sequence). The CDR3 is made up of 16 amino acids. V lost 3 bases and J 6 bases, leaving 17 bases between the germline ends.

The CDR3 nucleotides read TGTGCCAGCAGCTTAGCCCCTCGAGATATCCGGGGTGGCTACACCTTC. This codes for CASSLAPRDIRGGYTF. The chain carries TRBV7-2 and TRBJ1-2; no firm D call. The CDR3 totals 16 residues. CDR1 is SGHTA, CDR2 FQGNSA, per germline. The ends were cut back, 0 bases at V and 7 bases at J, with 18 bases in the middle.

The chain uses TRBV19 and TRBJ2-1; the match to TRBD1 covers 8 bases. The germline V gene has CDR1 LNHDA and CDR2 SQIVND (reference sequence). There are 18 residues in the CDR3. V trimming: 0 bases; J trimming: 0 bases; junction bases outside the gene matches: 7. The CDR3 reads CASSIDFGGQASYNEQFF. CDR3 bases: TGTGCCAGTAGTATAGATTTCGGGGGACAGGCCTCCTACAATGAGCAGTTCTTC. Looking up the rest from reference TRBV19 and TRBJ2-1 gives the full variable domain: DGGITQSPKYLFRKEGQNVTLSCEQNLNHDAMYWYRQDPGQGLRLIYYSQIVNDFQKGDIAEGYSVSREKKESFPLTVTSAQKNPTAFYLCASSIDFGGQASYNEQFFGPGTRLTVL.

The chain carries TRBV2 and TRBJ2-7; TRBD2 agrees at 9 bases. The CDR3 is 16 residues long. Trimming at V came to 1 base and at J to 3 bases, leaving 7 bases not matched to a gene. Germline CDR1 and CDR2: SNHLY and FYNNEI. In nucleotides, the CDR3 is TGTGCCAGCAGTGAAGGCGGGGGGGCAGACTACTACGAGCAGTACTTC. The encoded protein is CASSEGGGADYYEQYF.

This chain's CDR3 is CASSIDPGNLYGYTF. The CDR3, as DNA: TGTGCCAGTAGTATAGACCCCGGGAACCTCTATGGCTACACCTTC. The chain uses TRBV19 and TRBJ1-2; unclear D gene. V lost 0 bases, J lost 4 bases, and 12 bases lay in between. CDR3 length: 15 amino acids. The germline V gene has CDR1 LNHDA and CDR2 SQIVND (reference sequence).

This clone has a single count. The chain employs TRBV25-1 and TRBJ1-3, with 7 bases identical to TRBD1. This CDR3 comprises 13 residues. Germline V gene data show CDR1 as MGHDK and CDR2 as SYGVNS. V shed 8 bases, J shed 4 bases, and the junction held 5 bases outside the gene matches. The CDR3 loop is CASGRQGGNTIYF. CDR3 sequence (DNA): TGTGCCAGCGGCAGACAGGGAGGAAACACCATATATTTT.

This clone was seen only once. In DNA, the CDR3 is TGCGCCAGCAGCAGGGGACTAGCGGGGGCCCAGACACGTGACAATGAGCAGTTCTTC. Translation gives CASSRGLAGAQTRDNEQFF. V gene TRBV5-1 combines with J gene TRBJ2-1, with 14 bases that match TRBD2. The V segment lost 4 bases and the J segment 5 bases; nucleotides outside the gene matches: 14. Per germline, CDR1 SGHRS and CDR2 YFSETQ. This CDR3 region has 19 residues.

J is TRBJ2-4 and V is TRBV19, with TRBD2 matching 9 bases. In germline, CDR1 is LNHDA, CDR2 SQIVND (reference sequence). The ends lost 6 bases at V and 7 bases at J; junction bases unmatched: 7. The CDR3 totals 14 residues. CDR3 amino acids: CASRNLAGRNIQYF. For the CDR3, the DNA is TGTGCCAGTAGAAACCTAGCGGGACGGAACATTCAGTACTTC.